The clone carrying this T cell receptor beta chain was found a few times. The target antigen is unknown. These data belong to a study of shared clonotypes between healthy human individuals. Overall study findings and caveats: Naive subsets, compared against memory subsets, generally had larger estimated richness values. Four donors shared 4.5% to 6.5% of their naive CD4 clonotypes. The four-donor shared clonotypes exceeded non-shared clonotypes in generation probability, with non-shared ones scoring lower.

Germline CDR1 is SGHAT and CDR2 is FQNNGV. The CDR3 contains 11 residues. Trimming pared 3 bases from V and 6 bases from J, leaving 5 bases between. In the original workflow: In the immunoSEQ data, sequences were junction-only and lacked quality scores, so filtering differed. Clones were read by immunoSEQ multiplex PCR, and TCRdb kept only the in-frame ones, dropping some. That table gives V, J and clone size, and the DNA gave D and trimming. The data contain millions of clones, approximately 95% of them seen just once; the ten biggest clones take up 0.35% to 0.5%. The sample taken for sequencing was naive CD4+ T cells from PBMCs. Subset denoted: CD45RA+ positively selected. The sequence was obtained from a man aged 18 to 30 in good health. Some clones in this sample may be carry-over from other donors' samples. This chain links TRBV11-2 with TRBJ1-1; no firm D call. The CDR3 here is CASSLYSEAFF. In DNA form, the CDR3 reads TGTGCCAGCAGCTTGTACTCTGAAGCTTTCTTT.